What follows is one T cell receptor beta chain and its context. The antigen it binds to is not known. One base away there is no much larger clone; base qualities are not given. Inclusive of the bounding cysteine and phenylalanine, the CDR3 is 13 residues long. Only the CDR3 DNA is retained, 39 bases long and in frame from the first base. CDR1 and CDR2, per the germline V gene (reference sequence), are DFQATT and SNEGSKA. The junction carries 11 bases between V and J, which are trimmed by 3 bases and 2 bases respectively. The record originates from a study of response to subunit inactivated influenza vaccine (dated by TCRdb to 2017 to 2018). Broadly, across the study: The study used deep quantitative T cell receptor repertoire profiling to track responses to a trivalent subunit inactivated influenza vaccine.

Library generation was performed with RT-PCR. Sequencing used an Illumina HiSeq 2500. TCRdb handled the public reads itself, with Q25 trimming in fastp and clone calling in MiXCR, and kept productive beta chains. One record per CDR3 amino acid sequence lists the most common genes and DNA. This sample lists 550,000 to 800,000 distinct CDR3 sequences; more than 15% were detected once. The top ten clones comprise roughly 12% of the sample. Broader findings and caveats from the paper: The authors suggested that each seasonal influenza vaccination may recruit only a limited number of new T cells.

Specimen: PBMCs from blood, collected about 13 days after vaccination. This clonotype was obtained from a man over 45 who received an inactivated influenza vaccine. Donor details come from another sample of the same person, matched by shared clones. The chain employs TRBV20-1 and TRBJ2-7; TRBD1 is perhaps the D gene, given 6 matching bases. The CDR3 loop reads CSARETGTYEQYF. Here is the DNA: TGCAGTGCTAGGGAGACAGGCACCTACGAGCAGTACTTC.